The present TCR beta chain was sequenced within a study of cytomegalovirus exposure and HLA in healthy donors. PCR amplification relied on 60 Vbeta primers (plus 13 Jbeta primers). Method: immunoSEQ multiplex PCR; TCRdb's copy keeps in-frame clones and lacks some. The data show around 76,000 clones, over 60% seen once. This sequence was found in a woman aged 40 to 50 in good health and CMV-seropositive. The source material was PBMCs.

CDR3 loop: CASSDWTSSYEQYF. CDR3 nucleotides: TGTGCCAGCAGCGACTGGACTAGTTCCTACGAGCAGTACTTC. The chain has TRBV7-3 and TRBJ2-7; 7 positions match TRBD2. This CDR3 has 14 residues. V lost 5 bases, J lost 1 base, and 5 bases stayed unmatched. The germline V gene has CDR1 SGHTA and CDR2 FQGTGA.